The 2 T cell receptor beta chains reported below all come from one sample, sequenced in a study of blood T cells in healthy people across ages (dated by TCRdb to 2013 to 2016). To prepare the library, 5' RACE was applied. The reads were generated on an Illumina HiSeq 2500. A second PCR of roughly 7 to 12 cycles was performed with a sample-barcoded 5' primer and a J-beta primer mix. The public reads were quality trimmed at Q25 with fastp and then assembled into clones with MiXCR by TCRdb, keeping productive beta chains. Entries are consolidated by CDR3 protein sequence, retaining the most common genes and DNA. The sample records 1,300,000 or so distinct CDR3 sequences, roughly 64% of which are singletons. The ten biggest clones cover over 5% of the sample. The sample was blood. These TCRs come from a man between 18 and 29 years old in good health.

CDR3 nucleotides: TGTGCCAGCAGCCCCGGACAGGGGGCTCGGGATGGCTACACCTTC. Its translation is CASSPGQGARDGYTF. This chain joins TRBV7-2 and TRBJ1-2; TRBD1 matches at 11 bases. J was trimmed by 6 bases and V by 5 bases; bases with no gene match: 8. The CDR3 sequence is 15 residues long. Per germline, CDR1 SGHTA and CDR2 FQGNSA.

V gene TRBV2 combines with J gene TRBJ2-1; TRBD2 might be the D (5 bases). CDR1 and CDR2 (germline): SNHLY, FYNNEI. This CDR3 comprises 15 residues. Trimming pared 4 bases from V and 0 bases from J, leaving 10 bases between. CDR3 DNA: TGTGCCAGCAGTGTAGCGACGGGCTCCTACAATGAGCAGTTCTTC. This codes for CASSVATGSYNEQFF.